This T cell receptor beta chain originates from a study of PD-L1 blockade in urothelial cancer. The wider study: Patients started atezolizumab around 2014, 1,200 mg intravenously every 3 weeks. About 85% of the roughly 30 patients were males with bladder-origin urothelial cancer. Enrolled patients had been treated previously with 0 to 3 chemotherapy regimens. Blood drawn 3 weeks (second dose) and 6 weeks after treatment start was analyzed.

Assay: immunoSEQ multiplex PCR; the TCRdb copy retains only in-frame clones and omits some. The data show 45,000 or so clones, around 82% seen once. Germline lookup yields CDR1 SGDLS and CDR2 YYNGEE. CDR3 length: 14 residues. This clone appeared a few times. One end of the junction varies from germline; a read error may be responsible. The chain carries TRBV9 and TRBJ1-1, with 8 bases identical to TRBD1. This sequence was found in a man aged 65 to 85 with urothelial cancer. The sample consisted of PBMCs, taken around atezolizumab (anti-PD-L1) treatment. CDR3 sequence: CASSVDNRGLIEAF. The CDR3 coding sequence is TGTGCCAGCAGCGTAGACAACAGGGGGTTAATTGAGGCCTTT.